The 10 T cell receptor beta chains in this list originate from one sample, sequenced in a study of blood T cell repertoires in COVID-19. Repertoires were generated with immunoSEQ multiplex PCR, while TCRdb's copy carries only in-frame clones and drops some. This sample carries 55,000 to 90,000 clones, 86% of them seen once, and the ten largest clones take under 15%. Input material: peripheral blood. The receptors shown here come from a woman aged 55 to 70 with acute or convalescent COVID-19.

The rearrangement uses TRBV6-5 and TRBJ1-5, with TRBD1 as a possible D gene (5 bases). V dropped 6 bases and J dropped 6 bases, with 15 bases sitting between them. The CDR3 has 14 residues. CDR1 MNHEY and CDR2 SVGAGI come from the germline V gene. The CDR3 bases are TGTGCCAGCAGCCAAGGGGAGGAAGTTCAGCCCCAGCATTTT. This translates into CASSQGEEVQPQHF.

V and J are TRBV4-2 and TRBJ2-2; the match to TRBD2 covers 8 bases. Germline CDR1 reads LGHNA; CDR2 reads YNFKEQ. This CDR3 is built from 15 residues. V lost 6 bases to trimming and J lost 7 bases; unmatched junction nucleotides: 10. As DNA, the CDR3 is TGTGCCAGCAGGGTCGGCGGGGGGCCGGGCGGGGAGCTGTTTTTT. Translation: CASRVGGGPGGELFF.

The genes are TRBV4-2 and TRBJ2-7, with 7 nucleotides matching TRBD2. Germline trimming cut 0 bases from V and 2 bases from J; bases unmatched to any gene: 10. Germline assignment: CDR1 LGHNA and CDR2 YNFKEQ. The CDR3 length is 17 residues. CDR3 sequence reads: CASSQDHDGGTTYEQYF. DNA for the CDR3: TGTGCCAGCAGCCAAGATCATGACGGGGGGACCACCTACGAGCAGTACTTC.

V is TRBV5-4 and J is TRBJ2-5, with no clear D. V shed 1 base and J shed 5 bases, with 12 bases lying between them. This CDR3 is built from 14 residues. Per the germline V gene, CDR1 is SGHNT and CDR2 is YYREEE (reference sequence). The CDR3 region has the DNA TGTGCCAGCAGCTTGATCTCGGCGGTGGAGACCCAGTACTTC. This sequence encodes CASSLISAVETQYF.

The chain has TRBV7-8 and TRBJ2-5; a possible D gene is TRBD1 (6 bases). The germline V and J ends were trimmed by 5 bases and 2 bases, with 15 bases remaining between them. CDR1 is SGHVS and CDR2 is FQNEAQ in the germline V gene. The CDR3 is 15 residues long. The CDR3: CASSLQGGGQETQYF. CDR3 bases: TGTGCCAGCAGCCTACAGGGTGGCGGTCAAGAGACCCAGTACTTC. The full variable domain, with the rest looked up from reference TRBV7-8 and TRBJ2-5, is GAGVSQSPRYKVAKRGQDVALRCDPISGHVSLFWYQQALGQGPEFLTYFQNEAQLDKSGLPSDRFFAERPEGSVSTLKIQRTQQEDSAVYLCASSLQGGGQETQYFGPGTRLLVL.

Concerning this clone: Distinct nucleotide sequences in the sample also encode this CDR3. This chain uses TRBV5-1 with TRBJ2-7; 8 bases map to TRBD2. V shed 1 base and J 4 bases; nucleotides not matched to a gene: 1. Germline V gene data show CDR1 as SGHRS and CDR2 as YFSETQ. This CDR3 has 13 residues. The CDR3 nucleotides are TGCGCCAGCAGCTTGCGGGGGGGGTACGAGCAGTACTTC. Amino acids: CASSLRGGYEQYF.

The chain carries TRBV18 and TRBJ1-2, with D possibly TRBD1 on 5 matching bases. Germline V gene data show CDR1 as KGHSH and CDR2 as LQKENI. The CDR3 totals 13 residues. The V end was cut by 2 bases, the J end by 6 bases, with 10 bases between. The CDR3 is CASSPERQNGYTF. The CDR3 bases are TGTGCCAGCTCACCAGAGAGACAGAATGGCTACACCTTC.

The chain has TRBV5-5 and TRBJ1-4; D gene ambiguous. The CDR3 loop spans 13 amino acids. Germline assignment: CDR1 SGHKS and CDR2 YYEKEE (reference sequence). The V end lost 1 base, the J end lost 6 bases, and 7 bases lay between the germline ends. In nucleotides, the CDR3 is TGTGCCAGCAGCTTGACCGGGGATGAAAAACTGTTTTTT. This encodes CASSLTGDEKLFF.

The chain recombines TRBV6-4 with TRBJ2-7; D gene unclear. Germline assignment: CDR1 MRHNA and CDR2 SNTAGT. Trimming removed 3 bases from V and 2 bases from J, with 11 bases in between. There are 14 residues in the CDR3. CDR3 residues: CASSDSNRPYEQYF. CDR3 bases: TGTGCCAGCAGTGATTCTAACCGTCCCTACGAGCAGTACTTC.

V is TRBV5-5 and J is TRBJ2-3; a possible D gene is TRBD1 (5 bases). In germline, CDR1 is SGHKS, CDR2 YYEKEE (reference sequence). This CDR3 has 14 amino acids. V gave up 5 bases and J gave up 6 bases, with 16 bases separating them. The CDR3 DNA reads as TGTGCCAGCAGGTTGAGGCAGGGCCCCGATACGCAGTATTTT. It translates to CASRLRQGPDTQYF.